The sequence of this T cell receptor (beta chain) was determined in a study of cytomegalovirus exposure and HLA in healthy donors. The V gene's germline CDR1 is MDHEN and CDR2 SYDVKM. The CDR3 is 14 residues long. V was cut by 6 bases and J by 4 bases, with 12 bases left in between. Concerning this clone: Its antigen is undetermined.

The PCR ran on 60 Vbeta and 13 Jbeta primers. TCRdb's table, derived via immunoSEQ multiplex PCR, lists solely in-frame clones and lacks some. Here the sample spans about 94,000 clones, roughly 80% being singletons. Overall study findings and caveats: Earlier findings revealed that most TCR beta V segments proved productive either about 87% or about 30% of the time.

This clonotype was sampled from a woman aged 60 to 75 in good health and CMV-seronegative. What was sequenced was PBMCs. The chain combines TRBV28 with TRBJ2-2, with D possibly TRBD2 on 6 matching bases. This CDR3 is CASRLTSRTGELFF. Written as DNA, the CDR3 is TGTGCCAGCAGACTTACTAGCCGCACCGGGGAGCTGTTTTTT. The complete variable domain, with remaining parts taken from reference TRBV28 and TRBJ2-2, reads DVKVTQSSRYLVKRTGEKVFLECVQDMDHENMFWYRQDPGLGLRLIYFSYDVKMKEKGDIPEGYSVSREKKERFSLILESASTNQTSMYLCASRLTSRTGELFFGEGSRLTVL.